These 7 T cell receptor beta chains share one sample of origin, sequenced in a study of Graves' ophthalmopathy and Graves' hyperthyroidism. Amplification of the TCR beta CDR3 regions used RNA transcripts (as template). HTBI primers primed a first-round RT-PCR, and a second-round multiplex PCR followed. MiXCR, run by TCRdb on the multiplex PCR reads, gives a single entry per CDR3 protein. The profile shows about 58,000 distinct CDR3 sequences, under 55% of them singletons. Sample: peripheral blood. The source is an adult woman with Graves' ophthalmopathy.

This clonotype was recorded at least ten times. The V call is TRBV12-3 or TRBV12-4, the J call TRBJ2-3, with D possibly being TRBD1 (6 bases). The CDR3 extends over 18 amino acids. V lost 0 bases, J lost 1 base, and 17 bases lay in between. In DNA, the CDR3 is TGTGCCAGCAGTTTAGCGGAAGGGGGAAGGTGGGGCACAGATACGCAGTATTTT. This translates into CASSLAEGGRWGTDTQYF.

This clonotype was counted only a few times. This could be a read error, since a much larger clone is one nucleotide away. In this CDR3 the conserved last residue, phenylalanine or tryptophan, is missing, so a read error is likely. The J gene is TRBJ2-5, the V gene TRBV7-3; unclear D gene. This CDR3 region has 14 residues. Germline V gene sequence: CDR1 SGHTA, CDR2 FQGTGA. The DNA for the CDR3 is TGTGCCAGCAGCTTACCCCCGTACCAAGGGACCCAGTACCTC. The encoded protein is CASSLPPYQGTQYL.

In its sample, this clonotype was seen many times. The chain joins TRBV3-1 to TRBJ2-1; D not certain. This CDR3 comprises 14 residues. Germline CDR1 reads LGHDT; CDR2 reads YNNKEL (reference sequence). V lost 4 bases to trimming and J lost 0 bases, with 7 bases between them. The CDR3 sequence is CASSRQSSYNEQFF. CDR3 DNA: TGTGCCAGCAGCCGCCAAAGCTCCTACAATGAGCAGTTCTTC.

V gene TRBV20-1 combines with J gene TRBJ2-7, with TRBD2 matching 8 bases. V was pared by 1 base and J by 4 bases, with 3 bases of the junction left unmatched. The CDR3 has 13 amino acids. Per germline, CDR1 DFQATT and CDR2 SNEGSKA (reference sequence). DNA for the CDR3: TGCAGTGCTAGAGTAGCGGGAAGGTACGAGCAGTACTTC. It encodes CSARVAGRYEQYF.

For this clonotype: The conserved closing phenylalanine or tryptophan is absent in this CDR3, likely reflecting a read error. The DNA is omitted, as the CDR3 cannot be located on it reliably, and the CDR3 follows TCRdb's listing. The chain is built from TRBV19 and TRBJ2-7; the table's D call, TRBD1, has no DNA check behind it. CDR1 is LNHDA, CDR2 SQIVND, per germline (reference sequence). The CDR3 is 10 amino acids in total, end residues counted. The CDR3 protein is CASRKTGATT.

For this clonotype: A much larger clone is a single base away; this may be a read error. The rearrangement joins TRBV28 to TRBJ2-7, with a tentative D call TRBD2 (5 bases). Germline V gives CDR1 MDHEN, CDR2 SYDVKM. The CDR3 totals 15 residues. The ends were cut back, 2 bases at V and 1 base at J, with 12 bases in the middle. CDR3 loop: CASSLAGMRSYEQYV. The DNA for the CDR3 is TGTGCCAGCAGTTTAGCGGGTATGAGGTCCTACGAGCAGTACGTC.

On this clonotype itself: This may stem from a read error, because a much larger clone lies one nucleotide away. This CDR3 is CASRPADAGVNEQYF. The CDR3 DNA sequence: TGCGCCAGCCGCCCCGCCGATGCGGGAGTGAACGAGCAGTACTTC. This sequence joins TRBV4-1 and TRBJ2-7, with TRBD2 identical over 7 bases. The CDR3 totals 15 residues. Germline assignment: CDR1 MGHRA and CDR2 YSYEKL. Trimming cost V 8 bases and J 5 bases; bases outside gene matches: 15.